A single sample is the source of the 6 T cell receptor beta chains below, sequenced in a study of cytomegalovirus exposure and HLA in healthy donors. The data were produced by immunoSEQ multiplex PCR, yet TCRdb's version contains in-frame clones alone and is incomplete. This sample yields over 150,000 clones, of which less than 90% are seen a single time; about 20% belongs to the top ten. Sequencing was carried out using PBMCs. All receptors come from a man in his late teens or twenties in good health and CMV-seropositive.

The J gene is TRBJ2-5, the V gene TRBV30, with D maybe TRBD2 (7 bases). Trimming shortened V by 4 bases and J by 2 bases, and 14 bases separated the two germline ends. The CDR3 has 14 residues. Germline V gene lookup returns CDR1 GTSNPN and CDR2 SVGIG (reference sequence). CDR3 protein: CAWNRRGRQETQYF. As DNA, the CDR3 is TGTGCCTGGAATCGGCGGGGGCGGCAAGAGACCCAGTACTTC.

On this clone: A read error may produce the germline difference seen at one junction end. The chain combines TRBV5-5 with TRBJ2-1; TRBD2 matches 15 bases. CDR1 SGHKS and CDR2 YYEKEE come from the germline V gene (reference sequence). The CDR3 has 17 amino acids. The CDR3 sequence is CAGSRHQGTSGRNEQFF. For the CDR3, the DNA is TGTGCCGGCAGCCGACACCAAGGGACTAGCGGGAGGAATGAGCAGTTCTTC.

The genes are TRBV7-3 and TRBJ2-5, with a weak D call TRBD1 (5 bases). CDR3 length equals 15 residues. The germline CDR1 and CDR2 sequences are SGHTA and FQGTGA. Trimming took 2 bases from V and 2 from J, leaving 12 bases between them. The CDR3 DNA is TGTGCCAGCAGCTTAGGTTGGCAGGGACAAGAGACCCAGTACTTC. Protein product: CASSLGWQGQETQYF.

The rearrangement joins TRBV19 to TRBJ1-2; 7 bases line up with TRBD1. CDR1 is LNHDA and CDR2 is SQIVND in the germline V gene (reference sequence). The CDR3 is 15 residues long. V shed 6 bases and J 2 bases; nucleotides not matched to a gene: 9. CDR3: CASSLGQIANYGYTF. The CDR3 DNA is TGTGCCAGTAGCTTGGGACAGATTGCGAACTATGGCTACACCTTC.

The chain links TRBV7-8 to TRBJ2-7; D perhaps matches TRBD2 (7 bases). Trimming removed 1 base at V and 2 bases at J, with 12 bases between. The CDR3 has 15 residues. CDR1 and CDR2 from the germline V gene are SGHVS and FQNEAQ. The CDR3 nucleotides are TGTGCCAGCAGCTTAGTTGGGGGGGGGCCCTACGAGCAGTACTTC. Protein product: CASSLVGGGPYEQYF.

The chain combines TRBV6-5 with TRBJ2-7; D perhaps matches TRBD1 (6 bases). The CDR3 length is 15 residues. With 6 bases removed from V and 1 base from J, the gap between germline ends came to 16 bases. Germline V gene sequence: CDR1 MNHEY, CDR2 SVGAGI. The CDR3 reads CASRPYRGQSYEQYF. The CDR3 nucleotides are TGTGCCAGCAGACCCTACCGCGGACAGTCCTACGAGCAGTACTTC.